The source of this T cell receptor (beta chain) is a study of metastatic and nonmetastatic thyroid tumors. Thyroid surgery took place with no prior treatment in any patient. The table lists this clone with many counts. The CDR3 runs to 15 residues. Germline values: CDR1 SEHNR, CDR2 FQNEAQ (reference sequence). V was pared by 2 bases and J by 1 base, with 8 bases between. Through MiXCR, TCRdb re-clonotyped the PCR reads. The table has around 31,000 clones, about a fifth seen once. The clonotype comes from a male donor with papillary thyroid cancer or a benign thyroid nodule (not recorded which). Some clones in this sample may be carry-over from other donors' samples. Sequencing was done on a sample of tumor tissue. The chain links TRBV7-9 to TRBJ2-2; D not certain. The CDR3 nucleotides read TGTGCCAGCAGCTTAAGTGGGCAGAACACCGGGGAGCTGTTTTTT. Protein sequence: CASSLSGQNTGELFF.